This T cell receptor beta chain was observed in a study of beta chain features in type 1 diabetes. cDNA synthesis used the whole RNA isolate, giving expressed TCRB sequences. TCRdb keeps only in-frame clones here, not all; method: immunoSEQ multiplex PCR. Of roughly 500,000 clones in the sample, over 10% were seen once. There are 17 residues in the CDR3. CDR1 is LNHNV, CDR2 YYDKDF, per germline (reference sequence). V dropped 0 bases and J dropped 4; count of bases not matched to a gene: 7. This clone was detected a few times. The source of this sequence is a woman between 18 and 30 years old in good health. The gene calls are TRBV15 and TRBJ2-1; 9 bases match TRBD2. Sequencing was performed on naive CD4+ T cells from blood. The CDR3 loop is CATSRDRLAGTYNEQFF. The CDR3 DNA reads TGTGCCACCAGCAGAGATCGGCTAGCGGGAACATACAATGAGCAGTTCTTC.